Listed below are T cell receptor beta chains from one sample, sequenced in a study of chemoradiotherapy in HPV16-positive cancers. The repertoire was sequenced with immunoSEQ multiplex PCR; TCRdb's copy has only in-frame clones and lacks some. The table includes roughly 2,000 clones, approximately 89% detected once. The specimen was tumor tissue, collected from a patient who underwent chemoradiotherapy. The receptors were gathered from a human donor with HPV-associated anogenital cancer. The CDR3 runs from the conserved cysteine through the conserved F or W. The D gene is left open where the match is weak. The listing skips clone size in some rows; elsewhere it reads once, few, many or a size class.

V: TRBV6-1; J: TRBJ2-7; D: .; size: once; DNA: TGTGCCAGCAGTGAAGGGGGGCAGAGCGTCTACGAGCAGTACTTC; CDR3: CASSEGGQSVYEQYF
V: TRBV4-1; J: TRBJ1-4; D: .; size: .; DNA: TGCGCCAGCAGCCAAGATCGGAACAGGGCGGGGGGAACTAATGAAAAACTGTTTTTT; CDR3: CASSQDRNRAGGTNEKLFF
V: TRBV7-8; J: TRBJ2-1; D: .; size: .; DNA: TGTGCCAGCAGCTTATCACACCAATACAATGAGCAGTTCTTC; CDR3: CASSLSHQYNEQFF
V: TRBV5-1; J: TRBJ2-3; D: .; size: .; DNA: TGCGCCACCCGGGGAAGTGCCAGCCACACAGATACGCAGTATTTT; CDR3: CATRGSASHTDTQYF
V: TRBV27; J: TRBJ2-7; D: TRBD1; size: once; DNA: TGTGCCAGCAGTTTTTTGGACAGGGTGAACGAGCAGTACTTC; CDR3: CASSFLDRVNEQYF
V: TRBV10-3; J: TRBJ2-3; D: .; size: .; DNA: TGTGCCAGCGCTCGGGGGCCTAGCACAGATACGCAGTATTTT; CDR3: CASARGPSTDTQYF
V: TRBV15; J: TRBJ1-5; D: .; size: few; DNA: TGTGCCACCAGGCCGGGGGGCGAAGGGGATCAGCCCCAGCATTTT; CDR3: CATRPGGEGDQPQHF
V: TRBV4-3; J: TRBJ1-2; D: .; size: .; DNA: TGCGCCAGCAGCCAAGAACACACCGGTGGCTATGGCTACACCTTC; CDR3: CASSQEHTGGYGYTF
V: TRBV11-2; J: TRBJ2-1; D: .; size: once; DNA: TGTGCCAGCAGCTTAATGACGGGTATTACCTCCTACAATGAGCAGTTCTTC; CDR3: CASSLMTGITSYNEQFF
V: TRBV5-1; J: TRBJ2-7; D: TRBD1; size: .; DNA: TGCGCCAGCAGCTGGCGACAGGGAAGGGGTGAGCAGTACTTC; CDR3: CASSWRQGRGEQYF
V: TRBV2; J: TRBJ2-3; D: TRBD2; size: .; DNA: TGTGCCAGCAGTTATAGCGGGGGGGCCTCCGCAGATACGCAGTATTTT; CDR3: CASSYSGGASADTQYF
V: TRBV20-1; J: TRBJ1-2; D: .; size: .; DNA: TGCGGTTTGTGGGGCAGCTATGGCTACACCTTC; CDR3: CGLWGSYGYTF
V: TRBV6-6; J: TRBJ1-4; D: TRBD1; size: .; DNA: TGTGCCAGCAGATCCAGGACAGGGGAGGAAAAACTGTTTTTT; CDR3: CASRSRTGEEKLFF
V: TRBV19; J: TRBJ2-1; D: TRBD1; size: .; DNA: TGTGCCAGTAGTAGGCAGGGGGCGTTCTCAAGTGAGCAGTTCTTC; CDR3: CASSRQGAFSSEQFF
V: TRBV4-2; J: TRBJ2-7; D: TRBD2; size: .; DNA: TGTGCCAGCAGCCAATATAAGACTAGCAGCTACGAGCAGTACTTC; CDR3: CASSQYKTSSYEQYF
V: TRBV15; J: TRBJ2-7; D: TRBD2; size: .; DNA: TGTGCCACCAGCAGAGCAGGGCTAGCGGGGAACGCTTACGAGCAGTACTTC; CDR3: CATSRAGLAGNAYEQYF
V: TRBV5-5; J: TRBJ1-1; D: .; size: .; DNA: TGTGCCAGCAGCTTGGGATTGGAGGGAGAAGCTTTCTTT; CDR3: CASSLGLEGEAFF
V: TRBV23-1; J: TRBJ2-7; D: .; size: .; DNA: TGCGCCAGCAGTCAATCCAGTGGGGGTTACGAGCAGTACTTC; CDR3: CASSQSSGGYEQYF
V: TRBV7-9; J: TRBJ1-2; D: .; size: .; DNA: TGTGCCAGCAGCTTAGCCCAGGGTTTCTATGGCTACACCTTC; CDR3: CASSLAQGFYGYTF
V: TRBV2; J: TRBJ1-5; D: TRBD1; size: once; DNA: TGTGCCAGCAGTGAGGACAGGGAGACTCAGCCCCAGCATTTT; CDR3: CASSEDRETQPQHF
V: TRBV5-1; J: TRBJ1-3; D: .; size: .; DNA: TGCGCCAGCAGCTTTGGTACGGGGGCTGGAAACACCATATATTTT; CDR3: CASSFGTGAGNTIYF
V: TRBV10-3; J: TRBJ2-5; D: TRBD2; size: .; DNA: TGTGCCGCTGGACATAGCGGGGGCGGGGAGCAGTACTTC; CDR3: CAAGHSGGGEQYF
V: TRBV27; J: TRBJ2-7; D: TRBD2; size: once; DNA: TGTGCCAGCAGTTTATTCGGGGGGGGCCTTCCCTACGAGCAGTACTTC; CDR3: CASSLFGGGLPYEQYF
V: TRBV9; J: TRBJ1-3; D: .; size: .; DNA: TGTGCCAGCAGCCCTACAGGCCCTGGAAACACCATATATTTT; CDR3: CASSPTGPGNTIYF
V: TRBV19; J: TRBJ1-5; D: TRBD1; size: .; DNA: TGTGCCAGTACCCCACGGGACAGGGGTTTCGGCCAGCCCCAGCATTTT; CDR3: CASTPRDRGFGQPQHF
V: TRBV28; J: TRBJ2-1; D: .; size: .; DNA: TGTGCCAGCAGTTCCGTTATGGAGGCGAGCTCCTACAATGAGCAGTTCTTC; CDR3: CASSSVMEASSYNEQFF
V: TRBV9; J: TRBJ2-7; D: .; size: .; DNA: TGTGCCAGCAGCGTAGCGGGGGGAGCAGGGGACGAGCAGTACTTC; CDR3: CASSVAGGAGDEQYF
V: TRBV19; J: TRBJ1-2; D: TRBD1; size: .; DNA: TGTGCCAGTAGTTCCACCGACAGGGAAAGAGGCTACACCTTC; CDR3: CASSSTDRERGYTF
V: TRBV4-3; J: TRBJ2-7; D: .; size: .; DNA: TGCGCCAGCAGCCAAAATTGGGTAGGAGGGGGGTACGAGCAGTACTTC; CDR3: CASSQNWVGGGYEQYF
V: TRBV29-1; J: TRBJ2-7; D: .; size: .; DNA: TGCAGCGTTGAAGATTTATACGAGGGGGTGACCTACGAGCAGTACTTC; CDR3: CSVEDLYEGVTYEQYF
V: TRBV28; J: TRBJ1-1; D: TRBD1; size: .; DNA: TGTGCCAGCAGTTTACGGGCAGGGGGTCAGACTGAAGCTTTCTTT; CDR3: CASSLRAGGQTEAFF
V: TRBV6-5; J: TRBJ2-7; D: .; size: .; DNA: TGTGCCAGCAGTTCTTCCCTTGGTTACGAGCAGTACTTC; CDR3: CASSSSLGYEQYF
V: TRBV7-9; J: TRBJ1-1; D: .; size: .; DNA: TGTGCCAGCACAACAGGGAGGGAAGCTTTCTTT; CDR3: CASTTGREAFF
V: TRBV12-2; J: TRBJ2-1; D: .; size: .; DNA: TGTGCAAGTCGCCCCCCCCGTACCCATGAGCAGTTCTTC; CDR3: CASRPPRTHEQFF